The rows below give T cell receptor beta chains drawn from one sample of a study of blood T cells in healthy people across ages. TCRdb used MiXCR to reprocess the 5' RACE reads, holding one entry per CDR3 protein. The profile shows 450,000 to 700,000 distinct CDR3 sequences, approximately 25% of them singletons. The sample taken for sequencing was blood. These receptors came from a woman between 65 and 79 years old in good health. The CDR3 runs from the conserved cysteine through the conserved F or W. The D gene is left open where the match is weak. Part of the rows lack a size; the others show once, few, many or a class for expanded clones.

CDR3aa | CDR3nt | abundance | d_gene | j_gene | v_gene
CASSLAGGSQETQYF | TGCGCCAGCAGCTTGGCGGGGGGATCACAAGAGACCCAGTACTTC | few | TRBD2 | TRBJ2-5 | TRBV5-1
CAINQGAYNEQFF | TGTGCCATCAACCAGGGGGCGTACAATGAGCAGTTCTTC | NA | TRBD1 | TRBJ2-1 | TRBV10-3
CASSQGAHGGNIQYF | TGCGCCAGCAGCCAAGGGGCTCATGGGGGAAACATTCAGTACTTC | few | NA | TRBJ2-4 | TRBV4-3
CASSLEGGKGGQETQYF | TGTGCCAGCAGCTTAGAGGGGGGAAAGGGGGGTCAAGAGACCCAGTACTTC | NA | NA | TRBJ2-5 | TRBV11-3
CASSQDLGRGPGTQYF | TGCGCCAGCAGCCAAGATCTTGGGAGGGGCCCGGGGACCCAGTACTTC | NA | TRBD2 | TRBJ2-5 | TRBV4-3
CASSPGQRGQFF | TGTGCCAGCAGCCCGGGCCAAAGAGGGCAGTTCTTC | NA | NA | TRBJ2-1 | TRBV6-2/TRBV6-3
CASRDQTYGTQYF | TGTGCCAGCAGGGACCAAACTTATGGGACCCAGTACTTC | NA | NA | TRBJ2-5 | TRBV28
CSVSVGAYATF | TGCAGCGTTTCTGTCGGGGCTTACGCCACCTTT | NA | NA | TRBJ1-1 | TRBV29-1
CSAPRPGLAGSYEQYF | TGCAGTGCCCCCCGCCCAGGACTAGCGGGCTCCTACGAGCAGTACTTC | NA | TRBD2 | TRBJ2-7 | TRBV20-1
CSAREAGRRGNEQFF | TGCAGTGCTAGAGAAGCGGGGCGCCGGGGCAATGAGCAGTTCTTC | NA | TRBD2 | TRBJ2-1 | TRBV20-1
CASSPYPDEAFF | TGTGCCAGCTCACCATACCCCGATGAAGCTTTCTTT | few | NA | TRBJ1-1 | TRBV18
CASSQEEFRGVNTEAFF | TGCGCCAGCAGCCAAGAAGAGTTCAGGGGGGTTAACACTGAAGCTTTCTTT | NA | TRBD1 | TRBJ1-1 | TRBV4-1
CASSLTGGMTYEQYF | TGTGCCAGCAGCTTGACAGGGGGAATGACCTACGAGCAGTACTTC | NA | TRBD1 | TRBJ2-7 | TRBV7-2
CSVGRGVEYGYTF | TGCAGCGTTGGAAGGGGCGTAGAGTATGGCTACACCTTC | few | NA | TRBJ1-2 | TRBV29-1
CASSSVEAGGNSPLHF | TGTGCCAGCAGCTCAGTGGAAGCTGGGGGAAATTCACCCCTCCACTTT | NA | NA | TRBJ1-6 | TRBV7-9
CASSPWWFGDRNNSPLHF | TGTGCCAGCTCACCATGGTGGTTCGGGGACAGGAATAATTCACCCCTCCACTTT | few | TRBD1 | TRBJ1-6 | TRBV18
CASSLLGTGGGVAKNIQYF | TGCGCCAGCAGCCTACTGGGGACAGGGGGCGGTGTAGCCAAAAACATTCAGTACTTC | NA | TRBD1 | TRBJ2-4 | TRBV5-1
CASSSLQGEVAIYF | TGTGCCAGCAGTTCGCTCCAGGGGGAGGTGGCCATATATTTT | NA | TRBD1 | TRBJ1-3 | TRBV12-3/TRBV12-4
CASSPPGLPYEQYF | TGTGCCAGCTCACCACCGGGATTGCCCTACGAGCAGTACTTC | NA | NA | TRBJ2-7 | TRBV18
CSVPGQRVFEAFF | TGCAGCGTGCCGGGACAGCGAGTCTTTGAAGCTTTCTTT | NA | TRBD1 | TRBJ1-1 | TRBV29-1
CASSLVGARGGVGKNIQYF | TGTGCCAGCAGCTTGGTTGGAGCCCGCGGCGGGGTTGGCAAAAACATTCAGTACTTC | few | NA | TRBJ2-4 | TRBV7-2
CASSLVGGVREPQHF | TGCGCCAGCAGCTTGGTCGGGGGCGTCCGGGAGCCCCAGCATTTT | NA | NA | TRBJ1-5 | TRBV5-1
CAGSRTGSYEQYF | TGTGCCGGCAGCCGGACAGGGTCCTACGAGCAGTACTTC | NA | TRBD1 | TRBJ2-7 | TRBV6-2/TRBV6-3
CASSARGGQETQYF | TGTGCCAGCAGCGCAAGGGGGGGCCAAGAGACCCAGTACTTC | NA | NA | TRBJ2-5 | TRBV9
CATSSQRSSLAKNIQYF | TGTGCCACCAGCAGCCAGAGGAGTAGTTTAGCCAAAAACATTCAGTACTTC | NA | NA | TRBJ2-4 | TRBV15
CASSQGQGSLNSPLHF | TGCGCCAGCAGCCAAGGTCAGGGGTCCCTAAATTCACCCCTCCACTTT | few | NA | TRBJ1-6 | TRBV4-1
CASSPSYGQANYGYTF | TGCGCCAGCAGCCCTTCTTACGGACAGGCTAACTATGGCTACACCTTC | NA | TRBD1 | TRBJ1-2 | TRBV4-3
CASSRGQPGANEQFF | TGCGCCAGCAGCAGAGGACAGCCGGGGGCCAATGAGCAGTTCTTC | NA | NA | TRBJ2-1 | TRBV5-1
CASSFTDPSAGELFF | TGCGCCAGCAGCTTCACGGACCCCTCGGCCGGGGAGCTGTTTTTT | few | NA | TRBJ2-2 | TRBV5-1
CASSLQGTANEKLFF | TGTGCCAGCAGTCTACAGGGGACCGCTAATGAAAAACTGTTTTTT | few | TRBD1 | TRBJ1-4 | TRBV12-3/TRBV12-4
CAWSAPRVLYGYTF | TGTGCCTGGAGTGCCCCCCGAGTCCTATATGGCTACACCTTC | few | NA | TRBJ1-2 | TRBV30
CASSFNRGVETQYF | TGTGCCAGCAGCTTTAACAGGGGGGTGGAGACCCAGTACTTC | NA | TRBD1 | TRBJ2-5 | TRBV7-8
CASRDRLNSNQPQHF | TGTGCCAGCAGGGACAGATTAAATAGCAATCAGCCCCAGCATTTT | NA | NA | TRBJ1-5 | TRBV2
CASSQDRVYTGGYGYTF | TGCGCCAGCAGCCAAGATCGGGTATACACTGGTGGCTATGGCTACACCTTC | NA | NA | TRBJ1-2 | TRBV4-3
CASSVGDSRYEQYF | TGTGCCAGCAGTGTAGGCGACAGTAGATACGAGCAGTACTTC | NA | NA | TRBJ2-7 | TRBV25-1
CASRQGVKNQPQHF | TGTGCCAGCAGACAGGGAGTCAAAAATCAGCCCCAGCATTTT | NA | NA | TRBJ1-5 | TRBV27
CASSLSRARQYF | TGTGCCAGCAGCCTGAGTCGCGCTCGCCAGTACTTC | few | NA | TRBJ2-7 | TRBV7-2
CASSLQSGSEQYF | TGTGCCAGCAGTCTACAAAGCGGGTCCGAGCAGTACTTC | few | NA | TRBJ2-7 | TRBV7-9
CASSFQETQYF | TGCGCCAGCAGCTTCCAAGAGACCCAGTACTTC | many | NA | TRBJ2-5 | TRBV5-1
CASSQGYQGLHYGYTF | TGTGCCAGCAGCCAAGGCTATCAGGGCCTCCACTATGGCTACACCTTC | NA | NA | TRBJ1-2 | TRBV4-2
CASSLARPWETQYF | TGCGCCAGCAGCTTGGCGAGGCCTTGGGAGACCCAGTACTTC | few | NA | TRBJ2-5 | TRBV5-1
CSAGQDSNQPQHF | TGCAGTGCTGGACAGGATAGCAATCAGCCCCAGCATTTT | few | TRBD1 | TRBJ1-5 | TRBV20-1
CASSPGERKTQYF | TGTGCCAGCAGCCCAGGGGAACGGAAGACCCAGTACTTC | NA | NA | TRBJ2-5 | TRBV6-5
CASSFSGSGDEKLFF | TGCGCCAGCAGCTTCTCAGGGTCGGGGGATGAAAAACTGTTTTTT | NA | NA | TRBJ1-4 | TRBV5-1
CSARPMDAGRNIQYF | TGCAGTGCTAGGCCCATGGATGCAGGGAGGAACATTCAGTACTTC | few | NA | TRBJ2-4 | TRBV20-1
CASSSPLAGGMYEQFF | TGTGCCAGCAGCTCTCCCTTAGCGGGGGGGATGTATGAGCAGTTCTTC | NA | TRBD2 | TRBJ2-1 | TRBV7-9
CASKSGETQYF | TGCGCCAGCAAAAGCGGCGAGACCCAGTACTTC | many | NA | TRBJ2-5 | TRBV5-1
CASSLDQGEQFF | TGTGCCAGCAGCTTGGATCAGGGTGAGCAGTTCTTC | few | NA | TRBJ2-1 | TRBV5-6
CASSYSAGETQYF | TGTGCCAGCAGTTACTCGGCAGGGGAGACCCAGTACTTC | few | NA | TRBJ2-5 | TRBV6-5
CASSPGENTIYF | TGTGCCAGCAGCCCTGGGGAAAACACCATATATTTT | once | NA | TRBJ1-3 | TRBV7-2
CASSKWTSGGETQYF | TGTGCCAGCAGTAAATGGACTAGCGGGGGAGAGACCCAGTACTTC | NA | TRBD2 | TRBJ2-5 | TRBV25-1